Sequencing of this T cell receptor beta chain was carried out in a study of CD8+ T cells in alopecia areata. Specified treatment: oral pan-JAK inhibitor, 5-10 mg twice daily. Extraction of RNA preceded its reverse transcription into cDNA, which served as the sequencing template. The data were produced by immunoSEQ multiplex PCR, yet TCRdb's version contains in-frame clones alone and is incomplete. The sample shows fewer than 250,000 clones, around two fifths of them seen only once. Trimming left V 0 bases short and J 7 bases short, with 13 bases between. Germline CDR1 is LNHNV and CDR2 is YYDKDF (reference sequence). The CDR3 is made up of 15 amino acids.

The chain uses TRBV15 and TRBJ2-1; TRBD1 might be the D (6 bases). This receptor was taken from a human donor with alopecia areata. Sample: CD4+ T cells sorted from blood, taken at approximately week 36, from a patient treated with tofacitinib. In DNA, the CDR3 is TGTGCCACCAGCAGAGATCGTCGGGACAAAAATGAGCAGTTCTTC. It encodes CATSRDRRDKNEQFF.